A selection of T cell receptor beta chains follows, all from one sample in a study of T cells in Graves' hyperthyroidism and ophthalmopathy. TCRdb reanalysed the multiplex PCR reads using MiXCR and keeps one entry per CDR3 protein. The data contain approximately 260,000 distinct CDR3 sequences, roughly 15% of them singletons. The sequencing input was blood. The receptors here all came from a woman aged 45 to 65 with Graves' hyperthyroidism that later progressed to Graves' ophthalmopathy. Each CDR3 is given with its conserved first and last residue. The D gene is left open where the match is weak. Where a row states a size, it is once, few, many or the class of an expanded clone; other rows omit it.

CDR3 length	J gene	clone size	D gene	V gene	CDR3 protein	CDR3 DNA
14	TRBJ2-1	many	TRBD2	TRBV28	CASSFPSGKNEQFF	TGTGCCAGCAGTTTCCCTAGCGGGAAAAATGAGCAGTTCTTC
15	TRBJ2-3	.	TRBD1	TRBV29-1	CSVPLTGTGTDTQYF	TGCAGCGTTCCATTGACAGGGACGGGCACAGATACGCAGTATTTT
14	TRBJ1-1	few	.	TRBV5-1	CASSLGRAGTEAFF	TGCGCCAGCAGCTTAGGGCGAGCGGGCACTGAAGCTTTCTTT
15	TRBJ2-4	many	.	TRBV28	CASSNPRGVKNIQYF	TGTGCCAGCAGCAATCCTAGGGGCGTGAAAAACATTCAGTACTTC
13	TRBJ2-1	many	.	TRBV29-1	CSAYTGVYNEQFF	TGCAGCGCTTACACGGGGGTGTACAATGAGCAGTTCTTC
15	TRBJ2-3	many	.	TRBV29-1	CSVEVRALSTDTQYF	TGCAGCGTTGAAGTTCGCGCACTCAGCACAGATACGCAGTATTTT
15	TRBJ2-7	many	.	TRBV11-1	CASSLDPGNSYEQYF	TGTGCCAGCAGCTTAGACCCGGGGAACTCCTACGAGCAGTACTTC
14	TRBJ1-4	.	.	TRBV20-1	CSTNYVSTNEKLFF	TGCAGTACTAACTATGTGTCAACTAATGAAAAACTGTTTTTT
16	TRBJ2-2	many	.	TRBV5-1	CASSLSTGINTGELFF	TGCGCCAGCAGCTTGTCAACAGGGATAAACACCGGGGAGCTGTTTTTT
12	TRBJ1-1	many	TRBD1	TRBV20-1	CSAIKQGGEAFF	TGCAGTGCTATAAAACAGGGGGGTGAAGCTTTCTTT
14	TRBJ2-3	once	TRBD2	TRBV20-1	CSAPSGFGTDTQYF	TGCAGTGCTCCTAGCGGGTTTGGGACAGATACGCAGTATTTT
14	TRBJ2-5	.	TRBD2	TRBV20-1	CSARLGGGSETQYF	TGCAGTGCCCGTCTCGGGGGGGGGTCAGAGACCCAGTACTTC
11	TRBJ1-4	.	.	TRBV20-1	CSAPRVVKLFF	TGCAGTGCCCCCCGTGTAGTAAAACTGTTTTTT
13	TRBJ1-6	many	.	TRBV2	CASSEYPYSPLHF	TGTGCCAGCAGTGAATATCCCTATTCACCCCTCCACTTT
15	TRBJ2-6	.	.	TRBV5-8	CASTIAGVGANVLTF	TGTGCCAGCACCATTGCAGGGGTCGGGGCCAACGTCCTGACTTTC
15	TRBJ2-7	.	TRBD2	TRBV20-1	CSAKRGTIPSYEQYF	TGCAGTGCCAAGCGGGGGACTATACCGTCCTACGAGCAGTACTTC
15	TRBJ2-5	many	TRBD2	TRBV2	CAIPKRTSGQETQYF	TGTGCCATCCCAAAAAGGACTAGCGGCCAAGAGACCCAGTACTTC
14	TRBJ1-1	.	TRBD1	TRBV19	CASTPGGAGTEAFF	TGTGCCAGTACCCCAGGGGGCGCGGGGACTGAAGCTTTCTTT
14	TRBJ1-1	many	.	TRBV11-2	CASSSTGRTVEAFF	TGTGCCAGCAGCTCCACGGGACGGACCGTTGAAGCTTTCTTT
16	TRBJ2-5	many	.	TRBV6-6	CASSYSYRGGGETQYF	TGTGCCAGCAGTTACTCGTACAGGGGGGGTGGAGAGACCCAGTACTTC
15	TRBJ1-4	.	.	TRBV3-1	CASRLTGATNEKLFF	TGTGCCAGCAGACTTACAGGCGCAACTAATGAAAAACTGTTTTTT
13	TRBJ1-1	.	TRBD1	TRBV27	CASSLGQGAGAFF	TGTGCCAGCAGTCTAGGACAGGGGGCTGGAGCTTTCTTT
15	TRBJ2-1	many	.	TRBV29-1	CSGQPSTSSYNEQFF	TGCAGCGGCCAGCCTTCTACGAGCTCCTACAATGAGCAGTTCTTC
14	TRBJ1-1	many	TRBD1	TRBV20-1	CSARPPRGVPEAFF	TGCAGTGCAAGACCCCCCAGGGGGGTCCCTGAAGCTTTCTTT
14	TRBJ2-7	many	TRBD2	TRBV20-1	CSARAPQASGVQYF	TGCAGTGCTAGAGCCCCCCAGGCTAGCGGGGTGCAGTACTTC
12	TRBJ2-3	.	.	TRBV12-3/TRBV12-4	CASSPTGNTQYF	TGTGCCAGCAGTCCAACAGGGAATACGCAGTATTTT
13	TRBJ2-1	.	.	TRBV19	CASSIPTLHEQFF	TGTGCCAGTAGTATCCCGACACTCCATGAGCAGTTCTTC
13	TRBJ2-1	.	TRBD2	TRBV7-9	CASSTGLGWEQFF	TGTGCCAGCAGCACGGGACTAGGATGGGAGCAGTTCTTC
13	TRBJ2-2	few	.	TRBV6-5	CASSYRGDGELFF	TGTGCCAGCAGTTACAGGGGGGACGGGGAGCTGTTTTTT
16	TRBJ2-1	many	TRBD2	TRBV20-1	CSARARLAGAPGEQFF	TGCAGTGCTAGGGCCCGACTAGCGGGGGCGCCCGGTGAGCAGTTCTTC
16	TRBJ1-1	.	TRBD1	TRBV5-1	CASRFSGQGARTEAFF	TGCGCCAGCCGTTTTTCGGGACAGGGGGCGCGGACTGAAGCTTTCTTT
14	TRBJ2-7	.	TRBD2	TRBV7-2	CASSLGGGSGEQYF	TGTGCCAGCAGCTTAGGCGGGGGAAGCGGGGAGCAGTACTTC
12	TRBJ2-1	few	.	TRBV6-5	CASSYEHTEQFF	TGTGCCAGCAGTTACGAGCATACTGAGCAGTTCTTC
15	TRBJ2-1	few	.	TRBV20-1	CSARTGRDRYNEQFF	TGCAGTGCTAGAACGGGGCGGGATAGGTACAATGAGCAGTTCTTC
14	TRBJ2-7	few	TRBD1	TRBV4-1	CASSLLDRDYEQYF	TGCGCCAGCAGCCTTTTGGACAGGGACTACGAGCAGTACTTC
14	TRBJ2-7	many	.	TRBV20-1	CSASIYRGAGEQYF	TGCAGTGCTAGCATTTATCGAGGGGCTGGCGAGCAGTACTTC
15	TRBJ2-5	few	.	TRBV29-1	CSVGVGTVHAETQYF	TGCAGCGTTGGAGTGGGGACGGTCCATGCGGAGACCCAGTACTTC
14	TRBJ2-7	many	.	TRBV5-1	CASSLAGQEHEQYF	TGCGCCAGCAGCTTGGCGGGCCAGGAGCACGAGCAGTACTTC
11	TRBJ1-1	few	TRBD1	TRBV20-1	CSAQDRGRAFF	TGCAGTGCCCAGGACAGGGGAAGAGCTTTCTTT
17	TRBJ1-6	few	.	TRBV19	CASSTTRWTVRNSPLHF	TGTGCCAGTAGTACGACCCGCTGGACGGTGAGAAATTCACCCCTCCACTTT
15	TRBJ2-7	.	.	TRBV19	CASSMWGDGVDEQYF	TGTGCCAGTAGTATGTGGGGCGATGGAGTCGACGAGCAGTACTTC
17	TRBJ1-6	.	.	TRBV10-3	CAISESGPGTYNSPLHF	TGTGCCATCAGTGAGTCGGGGCCGGGCACCTATAATTCACCCCTCCACTTT
15	TRBJ2-7	.	TRBD2	TRBV7-2	CASSPSGGSLYEQYF	TGTGCCAGCAGCCCCTCCGGCGGGAGTCTTTACGAGCAGTACTTC
11	TRBJ1-1	many	.	TRBV6-5	CASSYGPWAFF	TGTGCCAGCAGTTACGGACCGTGGGCTTTCTTT
16	TRBJ2-2	many	TRBD1	TRBV20-1	CSARGPDRGGSGELFF	TGCAGTGCTAGAGGTCCGGACAGGGGAGGTTCCGGGGAGCTGTTTTTT
15	TRBJ2-1	few	.	TRBV20-1	CSAPPGTTSYNEQFF	TGCAGTGCTCCCCCAGGAACGACCTCCTACAATGAGCAGTTCTTC
14	TRBJ2-2	many	.	TRBV7-8	CASSLTHNTGELFF	TGTGCCAGCAGCCTCACCCATAACACCGGGGAGCTGTTTTTT
11	TRBJ2-1	.	.	TRBV24-1	CATRLGGEQFF	TGTGCCACCAGGCTAGGAGGTGAGCAGTTCTTC
18	TRBJ2-1	many	TRBD2	TRBV6-4	CASSDSVGSGSTAVEQFF	TGTGCCAGCAGTGACTCCGTTGGTAGCGGGAGTACCGCGGTTGAGCAGTTCTTC
19	TRBJ2-1	.	TRBD2	TRBV2	CASSLSGLAGGLSYNEQFF	TGTGCCAGCAGTCTCTCAGGACTAGCGGGAGGCCTCTCCTACAATGAGCAGTTCTTC
13	TRBJ2-2	many	.	TRBV20-1	CSARDYITGELFF	TGCAGTGCTAGGGACTACATCACCGGGGAGCTGTTTTTT
15	TRBJ2-1	.	TRBD2	TRBV7-8	CASSRGLASDNEQFF	TGTGCCAGCAGCCGGGGACTAGCATCTGACAATGAGCAGTTCTTC
17	TRBJ2-3	many	TRBD2	TRBV6-1	CASTQTGLAGGSNTQYF	TGTGCCAGCACTCAAACAGGACTAGCGGGAGGTTCGAATACGCAGTATTTT
15	TRBJ2-3	many	.	TRBV28	CASSLGRAGPDTQYF	TGTGCCAGCAGTTTAGGCAGGGCGGGCCCAGATACGCAGTATTTT
14	TRBJ2-2	many	TRBD1	TRBV20-1	CSASRQGLTGELFF	TGCAGTGCTAGCAGACAGGGCCTCACCGGGGAGCTGTTTTTT